The 14 T cell receptor beta chains below all came from one sample that was sequenced in a study of Ad26.COV2.S vaccination and SARS-CoV-2 variants. Here immunoSEQ multiplex PCR was the method, and the copy in TCRdb shows in-frame clones only, minus some. Of over 350,000 clones in the sample, 88% were seen once. The treatment: about 20 received Ad26.COV2.S at low or high dose, single or two shots; a few received placebo; per-sample allocation not given. Sampling occurred on day 63 after the first vaccine or placebo injection. The specimen was peripheral blood, collected in a trial of Ad26.COV2.S vaccine versus placebo. Receptors were obtained from a person between 18 and 60 years old who received the Ad26.COV2.S COVID-19 vaccine or a placebo.

The chain recombines TRBV2 with TRBJ1-2; perhaps TRBD1 as D (5 bases). Germline CDR1 reads SNHLY; CDR2 reads FYNNEI. V dropped 7 bases and J dropped 7 bases, with 16 bases sitting between them. The CDR3 runs to 13 residues. The CDR3 DNA is TGTGCCAGCACCCGGCAGGGTGTCTCTGGCTACACCTTC. It is translated as CASTRQGVSGYTF.

The gene calls are TRBV7-8 and TRBJ1-3, with D hard to call. This CDR3 is 13 amino acids long. Trimming removed 3 bases at V and 3 bases at J, with 6 bases between. From germline, CDR1 is SGHVS and CDR2 FQNEAQ. The CDR3 DNA reads TGTGCCAGCAGCTTTCGGGGTGGAAACACCATATATTTT. Protein product: CASSFRGGNTIYF.

J is TRBJ1-5 and V is TRBV5-1, with D tentatively TRBD1 (5 bases). Trimming removed 2 bases at V and 5 bases at J, with 14 bases between. CDR3 length equals 15 residues. Germline V gene data show CDR1 as SGHRS and CDR2 as YFSETQ. The CDR3 DNA sequence: TGCGCCAGCAGCTTCTCAGGGATGGGGGATCAGCCCCAGCATTTT. Translation gives CASSFSGMGDQPQHF.

The chain couples TRBV19 to TRBJ2-1; 13 nucleotides agree with TRBD2. V shed 4 bases and J 2 bases; nucleotides not matched to a gene: 8. CDR1 and CDR2 from the germline V gene are LNHDA and SQIVND (reference sequence). The CDR3 consists of 18 residues. CDR3 sequence (DNA): TGTGCCAGTAGTAAGACTAGCGGGGGGCCGGGCCCCTACAATGAGCAGTTCTTC. Residues: CASSKTSGGPGPYNEQFF.

The chain links TRBV7-9 to TRBJ1-1; D gene uncertain. The CDR3 is 15 amino acids. Germline V gene sequence: CDR1 SEHNR, CDR2 FQNEAQ (reference sequence). Trimming took 4 bases from V and 1 from J, leaving 13 bases between them. The CDR3 bases are TGTGCCAGCAGCTCCACAGCGGCCGGGAACACTGAAGCTTTCTTT. Translated, it gives CASSSTAAGNTEAFF.

This chain joins TRBV2 and TRBJ1-3; D uncertain. Trimming stripped 11 bases from V and 0 bases from J, with 11 bases between. Germline lookup yields CDR1 SNHLY and CDR2 FYNNEI. The length of the CDR3 is 13 residues. CDR3 loop: CAGQENSGNTIYF. The DNA for the CDR3 is TGTGCCGGGCAGGAAAACTCTGGAAACACCATATATTTT.

CDR3 sequence reads: CASSLVEHNYGYTF. In DNA, the CDR3 is TGTGCCAGCAGCTTGGTTGAACACAACTATGGCTACACCTTC. This chain joins TRBV5-5 and TRBJ1-2; D not resolved. The CDR3 sequence is 14 residues long. V was trimmed by 0 bases and J by 2 bases, leaving 8 bases between them. The germline gives CDR1 SGHKS, CDR2 YYEKEE (reference sequence).

In regard to this clone: This same CDR3 is encoded by further DNA sequences in the sample. The chain combines TRBV6-5 with TRBJ1-2; D gene unclear. Germline V CDR1 and CDR2: MNHEY, SVGAGI. The CDR3 loop spans 13 amino acids. The V end lost 2 bases, the J end lost 4 bases, and 8 bases lay between the germline ends. This chain's CDR3 is CASSYDRSYGYTF. CDR3 nucleotides: TGTGCCAGCAGTTACGACCGAAGCTATGGCTACACCTTC.

The gene calls are TRBV6-5 and TRBJ2-5; 7 positions agree with TRBD1. The CDR3 runs 14 residues. Per germline, CDR1 MNHEY and CDR2 SVGAGI. The V gene end was trimmed by 2 bases and the J gene end by 2 bases; junction bases not matched to a gene: 2. CDR3 nucleotides: TGTGCCAGCAGTTACGAGGGACAGCAAGAGACCCAGTACTTC. Its protein product is CASSYEGQQETQYF.

The chain couples TRBV6-5 to TRBJ1-3; D ambiguous. The CDR3 consists of 12 residues. Germline assignment: CDR1 MNHEY and CDR2 SVGAGI. Deletions cut 8 bases from V and 0 bases from J, with 5 bases between. The CDR3: CASGSSGNTIYF. The CDR3 coding sequence is TGTGCCAGCGGTAGCTCTGGAAACACCATATATTTT.

This rearrangement joins TRBV10-1 to TRBJ2-1; 7 bases align to TRBD1. The CDR3 spans 16 residues. With 8 bases clipped from V and 0 bases from J, the junction kept 10 bases outside the gene matches. Germline CDR1 WNHNN, CDR2 SYGVQD (reference sequence). DNA of the CDR3: TGCGCCAGCTGGCCTATGGACAGGAGCTCCTACAATGAGCAGTTCTTC. It is translated as CASWPMDRSSYNEQFF.

The CDR3 bases are TGTGCCAGCAGCTTGGTGGGGATCTCCTACAATGAGCAGTTCTTC. Protein sequence: CASSLVGISYNEQFF. The chain recombines TRBV5-5 with TRBJ2-1, with D hard to call. The CDR3 contains 15 residues. V was trimmed by 0 bases and J by 0 bases, leaving 7 bases between them. Germline V CDR1 and CDR2: SGHKS, YYEKEE (reference sequence).

V is TRBV2 and J is TRBJ1-1, with D possibly TRBD1 on 6 matching bases. Trimming removed 6 bases at V and 5 bases at J, with 10 bases between. The CDR3 is 12 residues long. The germline CDR1 and CDR2 sequences are SNHLY and FYNNEI. CDR3 protein: CASRQGWTEAFF. CDR3 DNA sequence: TGTGCCAGCAGACAGGGATGGACTGAAGCTTTCTTT.

The J gene is TRBJ1-4, the V gene TRBV7-2; no firm D call. This CDR3 contains 13 residues. Germline assignment: CDR1 SGHTA and CDR2 FQGNSA. The germline V and J ends were trimmed by 5 bases and 5 bases, with 9 bases remaining between them. This CDR3 is CASSPGPNEKLFF. CDR3 DNA: TGTGCCAGCAGCCCCGGGCCAAATGAAAAACTGTTTTTT.